The 17 T cell receptor beta chains presented below share a single source sample, sequenced in a study of graft-versus-host responses after intestinal transplantation. Antigen specificity for these receptors is unknown. Profiling relied on immunoSEQ multiplex PCR, and the TCRdb table lists in-frame clones only, not all of them. The sample has about 120,000 clones, 80% to 95% seen once. This sample comprised unstimulated CD4+ T cells sorted from spleen or lymph node cells, obtained before intestinal transplant. The receptors were gathered from a human donor who received an intestinal transplant.

The chain links TRBV19 to TRBJ2-6; unclear D gene. Trimming pared 5 bases from V and 0 bases from J, leaving 11 bases between. Germline CDR1 and CDR2: LNHDA and SQIVND (reference sequence). This CDR3 region has 16 residues. The CDR3 loop is CASSFAASSGANVLTF. CDR3 DNA: TGTGCCAGTAGTTTCGCGGCGAGCTCTGGGGCCAACGTCCTGACTTTC.

The V call is TRBV12-5, the J call TRBJ1-1; TRBD1 aligns across 8 bases. The CDR3 spans 15 residues. In germline, CDR1 is LGHNT, CDR2 FRNRAP. Trimming cost V 6 bases and J 6 bases; bases outside gene matches: 12. CDR3 nucleotide sequence: TGTGCTAGTGGCCTCGCGGGCAGGGGGCGTCCTGAAGCTTTCTTT. Amino acids: CASGLAGRGRPEAFF.

This clone was seen once. The chain links TRBV28 to TRBJ2-3, with D perhaps TRBD2 (6 bases). CDR1 is MDHEN, CDR2 SYDVKM, per germline. The V gene lost 0 bases and the J gene lost 1 base, with 8 bases spanning the gap. This CDR3 spans 15 amino acids. The CDR3 sequence: CASSLWASGTDTQYF. The CDR3 DNA follows: TGTGCCAGCAGTTTATGGGCTAGCGGCACAGATACGCAGTATTTT.

The genes are TRBV6-1 and TRBJ1-1; D is perhaps TRBD1 (5 bases). CDR1 MNHNS and CDR2 SASEGT come from the germline V gene. CDR3 size: 15 residues. Trimming shortened V by 5 bases and J by 7 bases, and 20 bases separated the two germline ends. The CDR3 coding sequence is TGTGCCAGCAGTAGAACAGGAGTCTTGAGTGTTGAAGCTTTCTTT. Translated, it gives CASSRTGVLSVEAFF.

This clone was seen a handful of times. The rearrangement joins TRBV29-1 to TRBJ2-5, with D possibly called TRBD1 or TRBD2 (5 bases each). V shed 3 bases and J shed 0 bases, with 17 bases lying between them. Germline-derived CDR1 and CDR2 are SQVTM and ANQGSEA. This CDR3 has 16 residues. CDR3 coding DNA: TGCAGCGTTGAGGGTGTTGGCAGGGAGTACCAAGAGACCCAGTACTTC. It specifies CSVEGVGREYQETQYF. The full variable domain, its missing parts supplied by reference TRBV29-1 and TRBJ2-5, is SAVISQKPSRDICQRGTSLTIQCQVDSQVTMMFWYRQQPGQSLTLIATANQGSEATYESGFVIDKFPISRPNLTFSTLTVSNMSPEDSSIYLCSVEGVGREYQETQYFGPGTRLLVL.

This chain connects TRBV28 to TRBJ2-7; D not resolved. Germline V gene sequence: CDR1 MDHEN, CDR2 SYDVKM. V was pared by 6 bases and J by 2 bases, with 8 bases between. The length of the CDR3 is 12 residues. CDR3: CASSLQPYEQYF. CDR3 DNA: TGTGCCAGCAGCCTACAGCCCTACGAGCAGTACTTC.

This chain connects TRBV7-3 to TRBJ2-1, with TRBD2 matching over 14 bases. There are 17 residues in the CDR3. V gave up 5 bases and J gave up 1 base; unmatched junction bases: 4. The germline V gene has CDR1 SGHTA and CDR2 FQGTGA. The CDR3 bases are TGTGCCAGCAGCCACGGGACTAGCGGGAGTTCCTACAATGAGCAGTTCTTC. The encoded protein is CASSHGTSGSSYNEQFF.

In this sample, this clone turned up once. Here the CDR3 reads CASSLDRTSGRAGEQFF. CDR3 nucleotide sequence: TGTGCCAGCAGCTTAGATCGGACTAGCGGGAGGGCAGGTGAGCAGTTCTTC. The V gene is TRBV11-3, the J gene TRBJ2-1, with 15 bases fitting TRBD2. The CDR3 loop spans 17 amino acids. Per the germline V gene, CDR1 is SGHNT and CDR2 is YENEEA. The J segment lost 9 bases and the V segment lost 0 bases, leaving 6 bases of the junction unmatched. Combining the CDR3 with reference TRBV11-3 and TRBJ2-1 gives the whole variable domain EAGVVQSPRYKIIEKKQPVAFWCNPISGHNTLYWYLQNLGQGPELLIRYENEEAVDDSQLPKDRFSAERLKGVDSTLKIQPAELGDSAVYLCASSLDRTSGRAGEQFFGPGTRLTVL.

For the CDR3, the DNA is TGTGCCAGTGCCTTAGGGGGATTTGAAGCTTTCTTT. Its translation: CASALGGFEAFF. This sequence joins TRBV19 and TRBJ1-1, with D possibly being TRBD1 (6 bases). Germline V gives CDR1 LNHDA, CDR2 SQIVND (reference sequence). There are 12 residues in the CDR3. The germline V and J ends were trimmed by 8 bases and 7 bases, with 14 bases remaining between them. The whole variable domain, filled in from reference TRBV19 and TRBJ1-1, reads DGGITQSPKYLFRKEGQNVTLSCEQNLNHDAMYWYRQDPGQGLRLIYYSQIVNDFQKGDIAEGYSVSREKKESFPLTVTSAQKNPTAFYLCASALGGFEAFFGQGTRLTVV.

The chain joins TRBV27 to TRBJ2-3; 11 nucleotides line up with TRBD2. V dropped 2 bases and J dropped 1; count of bases not matched to a gene: 11. The CDR3 extends over 19 amino acids. Per the germline V gene, CDR1 is MNHEY and CDR2 is SMNVEV (reference sequence). The CDR3 here is CASSLAGLAEGRGTDTQYF. The CDR3 region has the DNA TGTGCCAGCAGTTTAGCGGGACTAGCGGAGGGCCGGGGCACAGATACGCAGTATTTT.

This clone was counted between two and nine times. CDR3 sequence (DNA): TGTGCCAGCTCACCTCAGGGGGCGAGGAGCAATCAGCCCCAGCATTTT. Protein sequence: CASSPQGARSNQPQHF. This chain connects TRBV18 to TRBJ1-5; TRBD1 matches at 8 bases. This CDR3 contains 16 residues. The germline gives CDR1 KGHSH, CDR2 LQKENI. The junction had 5 bases not matched to a gene; V was cut back by 3 bases and J by 1 base.

V gene TRBV19 combines with J gene TRBJ1-2; D call uncertain. Germline V CDR1 and CDR2: LNHDA, SQIVND (reference sequence). CDR3 length: 11 residues. V was shortened by 4 bases and J by 8 bases, with 8 bases between the two germline ends. CDR3 region: CASSTRSGYTF. The CDR3 nucleotides are TGTGCCAGTAGTACACGCTCAGGCTACACCTTC. The entire variable domain, with the rest obtained from reference TRBV19 and TRBJ1-2, is as follows: DGGITQSPKYLFRKEGQNVTLSCEQNLNHDAMYWYRQDPGQGLRLIYYSQIVNDFQKGDIAEGYSVSREKKESFPLTVTSAQKNPTAFYLCASSTRSGYTFGSGTRLTVV.

V and J are TRBV5-4 and TRBJ1-2; TRBD1 matches at 8 bases. This CDR3 spans 15 amino acids. Germline V gene data show CDR1 as SGHNT and CDR2 as YYREEE (reference sequence). V dropped 3 bases and J dropped 8; count of bases not matched to a gene: 12. The CDR3 sequence: CASSSLLTGVQGYTF. CDR3 nucleotide sequence: TGTGCCAGCAGCTCCCTATTGACAGGGGTTCAGGGCTACACCTTC.

V gene TRBV9 combines with J gene TRBJ2-7; 7 nucleotides align to TRBD1. The V and J ends lost 5 bases and 2 bases, in that order; junction bases with no gene match: 10. Per the germline V gene, CDR1 is SGDLS and CDR2 is YYNGEE. CDR3 length: 15 residues. The CDR3 protein is CASSLSGTAAYEQYF. In nucleotides, the CDR3 is TGTGCCAGCAGTCTTTCCGGGACAGCTGCCTACGAGCAGTACTTC. Supplemented by reference TRBV9 and TRBJ2-7, the full variable domain reads DSGVTQTPKHLITATGQRVTLRCSPRSGDLSVYWYQQSLDQGLQFLIQYYNGEERAKGNILERFSAQQFPDLHSELNLSSLELGDSALYFCASSLSGTAAYEQYFGPGTRLTVT.

The chain has TRBV29-1 and TRBJ2-1, with 9 bases fitting TRBD1. Germline-derived CDR1 and CDR2 are SQVTM and ANQGSEA. The CDR3 runs 17 residues. J was trimmed by 6 bases and V by 4 bases; bases with no gene match: 16. The CDR3 spells CSVAGGSTGGRGNEQFF. As DNA, the CDR3 is TGCAGCGTTGCGGGGGGTTCGACAGGGGGAAGGGGCAATGAGCAGTTCTTC.

The chain links TRBV7-2 to TRBJ2-5; 8 bases are a match to TRBD2. J lost 1 base, V lost 0 bases, and 4 bases had no gene match. The CDR3 has 16 amino acids. Germline lookup yields CDR1 SGHTA and CDR2 FQGNSA. CDR3 bases: TGTGCCAGCAGCTTAGCCCCTAGCGGGTTCCAAGAGACCCAGTACTTC. Protein sequence: CASSLAPSGFQETQYF.

V gene TRBV4-2 combines with J gene TRBJ1-1; tentative D call: TRBD1 (6 bases). V was cut by 0 bases and J by 2 bases, with 10 bases left in between. CDR3 size: 15 residues. In germline, CDR1 is LGHNA, CDR2 YNFKEQ. Here the CDR3 reads CASSQDPRGNTEAFF. The CDR3 DNA reads TGTGCCAGCAGCCAAGACCCCAGGGGTAACACTGAAGCTTTCTTT.